This T cell receptor beta chain came from a study of T cell responses to AZD1222 COVID-19 vaccine. General observations from the study: Sampling that yielded the repertoires occurred only after the peak T cell response. Unmutated regions of variants are reportedly targeted by nearly half of spike-specific TCRs.

To note about this clone: The antigen remains unidentified.

Generated by immunoSEQ multiplex PCR, the TCRdb table keeps only in-frame clones and is missing some. The sample carries about 150,000 clones, 92% recorded once. Trimming shortened V by 1 base and J by 0 bases, and 10 bases separated the two germline ends. Germline V CDR1 and CDR2: SGDLS, YYNGEE. The CDR3 has 15 residues. The clonotype originates from an adult in good health. Material: peripheral blood, obtained on day 0 of AZD1222 vaccination. The V call is TRBV9, the J call TRBJ1-1; D call uncertain. CDR3 nucleotides: TGTGCCAGCAGCGTAAACGCGGGTGTGAACACTGAAGCTTTCTTT. Its protein product is CASSVNAGVNTEAFF. The variable domain in full, with the rest retrieved from reference TRBV9 and TRBJ1-1, is DSGVTQTPKHLITATGQRVTLRCSPRSGDLSVYWYQQSLDQGLQFLIQYYNGEERAKGNILERFSAQQFPDLHSELNLSSLELGDSALYFCASSVNAGVNTEAFFGQGTRLTVV.